This TCR beta chain was obtained from a study of identifying expanded T cells in peripheral blood. Concerning this clone: No antigen is known for it.

TCRdb keeps only in-frame clones here, not all; method: immunoSEQ multiplex PCR. The sample carries 50,000 to 70,000 clones, 70% to 90% recorded once. Broader study findings: Two-week clone count variance significantly increased as total template count grew. About 1.2 clones differed between technical replicates, versus about 16 and 19 over time.

Deletions cut 5 bases from V and 6 bases from J, with 10 bases between. CDR3 length: 13 amino acids. Per the germline V gene, CDR1 is SEHNR and CDR2 is FQNEAQ (reference sequence). Healthy donors had no documented immune events, such as infections, while sampled. The TCR comes from a person aged 18 to 75 in good health. The specimen sequenced was blood. The rearrangement uses TRBV7-9 and TRBJ2-2; D perhaps matches TRBD1 (5 bases). This chain's CDR3 is CASSEGDSGELFF. In nucleotides, the CDR3 is TGTGCCAGCAGCGAAGGGGATTCCGGGGAGCTGTTTTTT.